The sequence of this T cell receptor (beta chain) was determined in a study of shared clonotypes between healthy human individuals. The CDR3 has 14 amino acids. CDR1 is SNHLY and CDR2 is FYNNEI in the germline V gene. Trimming removed 4 bases at V and 4 bases at J, with 13 bases between. Clones were read by immunoSEQ multiplex PCR, and TCRdb kept only the in-frame ones, dropping some. This sample yields 550,000 to 700,000 clones, of which around 73% are seen a single time; around 2% belongs to the top ten. The study separated CD4+ cells into CD45RA+ naive and CD45RA-negative memory subsets. Material: memory CD4+ T cells sorted from blood. Regarding subset: CD45RA-negative fraction. The source of this sequence is a woman aged 25 to 39 in good health. This sequence joins TRBV2 and TRBJ1-1; D unclear. The CDR3 sequence is CASSGSPAATEAFF. Here the CDR3 DNA reads TGTGCCAGCAGTGGGTCCCCGGCGGCCACTGAAGCTTTCTTT. The complete variable domain, with remaining parts taken from reference TRBV2 and TRBJ1-1, reads EPEVTQTPSHQVTQMGQEVILRCVPISNHLYFYWYRQILGQKVEFLVSFYNNEISEKSEIFDDQFSVERPDGSNFTLKIRSTKLEDSAMYFCASSGSPAATEAFFGQGTRLTVV.